This T cell receptor (beta chain) was sequenced in a study of T cells in Graves' hyperthyroidism and ophthalmopathy (dated by TCRdb to between 2018 and 2021). Background on the whole study: Peripheral blood samples were taken at the time of initial diagnosis, prior to any treatment. TCR V-J signatures able to tell the groups apart were searched for in a discovery cohort of 100 patients, of whom fewer than 45 had Graves' ophthalmopathy and about 55 had stable Graves' hyperthyroidism. The paper reports TCR Vbeta CDR3 sequencing of some 140 peripheral blood samples: 40 to 45 ophthalmopathy, roughly 80 hyperthyroidism and around 17 progressor patients. The 90 to 100 discovery patients were randomly split 7:3 into training and test sets. In about 6 Graves' hyperthyroidism patients, the study also compared T-cell repertoires from thyroid tissue with T-cell repertoires from blood. After blood sampling, hyperthyroidism patients were treated with methimazole at a starting dose of 30 mg daily, and ophthalmopathy patients were treated with high-dose intravenous methylprednisolone. Whether ophthalmopathy could be predicted prospectively was tested in an independent validation cohort made up of 18 to 20 hyperthyroidism patients plus 17 patients who later progressed to ophthalmopathy.

Many counts were recorded for this clonotype. The clone's antigen remains unknown. No quality values exist for individual bases; no much larger clone is one base distant. The TCR beta CDR3 regions were amplified from the RNA transcripts. For the first round of RT-PCR on the TCR CDR3, the HTBI primer set was used together with the Qiagen OneStep RT-PCR kit. A second multiplex PCR round built the libraries, followed by size selection and purification. Libraries were sequenced paired-end with 100 bp reads on an Illumina HiSeq2000. In the original analysis: SOAPnuke was used to process the raw data, throwing out any read that contained adapters or uncalled bases, had a mean Phred below 15, or lacked an exact constant-primer or identifier match. COPE v1.2.5 was used to merge the high-quality paired reads, and each unique nucleotide sequence was defined as a clonotype. MiTCR v1.1 was used to align the clonotypes against IMGT TRBV, TRBD and TRBJ reference segments. Analysis was restricted to V-J combinations with a frequency above 0.0001, which covered 98% to 99.2% of repertoires. The TCS score was defined as F50 (clonal expansion) divided by E x V (chaos), with BLOSUM62-based TCRdist calculated between CDR3 peptides within each V-J. Welch's t-statistics and random forest reduced 500 to 650 V-J features to under 15, which were used in a naive Bayes classifier (R e1071). The public reads were reanalyzed by TCRdb: fastp trimming at Q25, MiXCR alignment, in-frame beta chains only. Every CDR3 protein is listed once, alongside the most common genes and DNA of its rows. TCRdb's processing, not the authors', yielded these V and J calls. This sample holds hundreds of thousands of distinct CDR3 sequences; roughly 15% were observed only once. The ten largest account for roughly an eighth of the sample.

Ophthalmopathy patients had moderately to severely active disease, Clinical Activity Score of at least 3, NOSPECS grade of at least 4, and duration under 3 months. Exclusion was applied to patients with uncontrolled infections, other autoimmune diseases, pregnancy or lactation. Diagnoses were based on clinical symptoms, serum thyroxine and TRAb, thyroid ultrasound and orbital computed tomography. PBMCs were isolated from about 9 ml of fresh peripheral blood by Ficoll-Paque density gradient centrifugation. Total RNA was extracted with Trizol reagent, and quality was checked on an Agilent 2100 Bioanalyzer. The research as a whole found: During validation, the model predicted progression to ophthalmopathy a median of about 6.5 months ahead of onset, with almost 71% sensitivity and almost 75% specificity. Blood samples also contained most of the expanded thyroid clonotypes (frequency above 0.001), which suggests that blood repertoires may reflect thyroid immune responses. A 13 V-J signature model separated ophthalmopathy from stable hyperthyroidism, with about 88% sensitivity and roughly 81% specificity in cross-validation and 80%/75% in testing. Sample size was not statistically predetermined, and blinding of investigators to group allocation was not performed.

For this chain, trimming is 5 bases at the V end and 6 bases at the J end, and the number of junction bases without a gene match is 4. The CDR1 and CDR2 encoded by the germline V gene are SGHNT and YENEEA. The CDR3, cysteine through phenylalanine, is 14 amino acids long. Only the CDR3 portion is preserved as DNA: 42 bases, with reading frame beginning at the first base. Here the chain combines TRBV11-3 and TRBJ1-4; a stretch of 9 junction bases matches TRBD1. This receptor was taken from a woman in her 50s with Graves' ophthalmopathy. The sequencing input was blood. This receptor carries the CDR3 CASSTGQGDEKLFF. The DNA sequence follows: TGTGCCAGCAGCACGGGACAGGGCGATGAAAAACTGTTTTTT. With the rest looked up from the reference TRBV11-3 and TRBJ1-4 genes rather than sequenced, the full variable domain is EAGVVQSPRYKIIEKKQPVAFWCNPISGHNTLYWYLQNLGQGPELLIRYENEEAVDDSQLPKDRFSAERLKGVDSTLKIQPAELGDSAVYLCASSTGQGDEKLFFGSGTQLSVL.